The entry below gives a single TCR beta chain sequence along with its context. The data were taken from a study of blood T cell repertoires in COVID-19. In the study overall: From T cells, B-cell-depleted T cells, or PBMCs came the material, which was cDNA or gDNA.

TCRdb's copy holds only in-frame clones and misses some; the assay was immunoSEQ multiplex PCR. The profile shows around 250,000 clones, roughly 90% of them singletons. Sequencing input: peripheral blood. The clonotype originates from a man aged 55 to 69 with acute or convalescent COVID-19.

CDR3: CASSASPEGGETQYF. The CDR3 nucleotides are TGTGCCAGCAGCGCCTCCCCCGAGGGGGGGGAGACCCAGTACTTC. The chain employs TRBV5-4 and TRBJ2-5; D may be TRBD2 (7 bases). The CDR3 sequence is 15 residues long. V was cut by 4 bases and J by 5 bases, with 18 bases left in between. CDR1 and CDR2 from the germline V gene are SGHNT and YYREEE (reference sequence).